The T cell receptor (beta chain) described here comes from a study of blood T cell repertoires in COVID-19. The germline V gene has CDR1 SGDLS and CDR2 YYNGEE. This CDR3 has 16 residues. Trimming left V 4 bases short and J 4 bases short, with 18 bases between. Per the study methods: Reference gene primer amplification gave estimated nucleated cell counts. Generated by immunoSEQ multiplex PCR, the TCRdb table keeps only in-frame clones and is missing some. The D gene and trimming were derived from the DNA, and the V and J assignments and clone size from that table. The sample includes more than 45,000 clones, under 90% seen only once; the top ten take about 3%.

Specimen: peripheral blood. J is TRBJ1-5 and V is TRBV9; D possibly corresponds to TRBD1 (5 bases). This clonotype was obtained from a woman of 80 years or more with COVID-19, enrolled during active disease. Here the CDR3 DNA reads TGTGCCAGCAGCCGGGCGTGGGGCCACGGTAATCAGCCCCAGCATTTT. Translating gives CASSRAWGHGNQPQHF.